The 10 T cell receptor beta chains reported below all come from one sample, sequenced in a study of tumor and adjacent non-tumor tissue in lung cancer (dated by TCRdb to between 2017 and 2018). RNA was isolated from bulk unsorted tissue, and RNA quality was assessed with a NanoDrop ND-1000 and an Agilent 2100. The library came from multiplex PCR. Sequencing was carried out with an Illumina HiSeq 2500. TCRbeta libraries were built by three rounds of nested PCR using primers (Table S4), following protocols modified from ARM-PCR. The public reads were reanalyzed by TCRdb: fastp trimming at Q25, MiXCR alignment, in-frame beta chains only. Here each entry gathers all rows of one CDR3 protein and keeps the most common genes and DNA. This sample comprises roughly 220,000 distinct CDR3 sequences, about 71% of them detected only once. Of the sample, 20% to 25% falls within the top ten clones. The source material was lung tumor tissue. The source of these receptors is a man in his sixties with non-small cell lung cancer.

Comment on this clonotype: One junction end does not reproduce the germline sequence, and a read error may be involved. The V call is TRBV12-3 or TRBV12-4, the J call TRBJ1-3; D gene uncertain. The CDR3 loop spans 13 amino acids. The CDR3 coding sequence is TGTGCCAGCAGCCCCCCACGTGGAAACATCATATATTTT. It yields the protein CASSPPRGNIIYF.

Notes on this clonotype: One end of the junction is discordant with germline, which a read error may explain. The chain carries TRBV29-1 and TRBJ1-1; D is unresolved. The CDR3 totals 11 residues. CDR1 is SQVTM and CDR2 is ANQGSEA in the germline V gene. The CDR3 region has the DNA TGCAGCGTTGCCAAGAACACTAAAGCTTTCTTT. Encoded protein: CSVAKNTKAFF.

A remark on this clonotype: Likely a read error: the CDR3 ends without its conserved phenylalanine or tryptophan. The chain combines TRBV11-2 with TRBJ1-6; no clear D. Deletions cut 3 bases from V and 6 bases from J, with 9 bases between. The CDR3 has 14 residues. CDR1 is SGHAT and CDR2 is FQNNGV in the germline V gene. DNA for the CDR3: TGTGCCAGCAGCTTTTGCGTGGGTAATTCACCCCTCCACTTA. Protein product: CASSFCVGNSPLHL.

Turning to this clonotype: Relative to the germline gene, one junction end is altered; a read error may explain this. V and J are TRBV4-2 and TRBJ2-5; 8 bases line up with TRBD2. The CDR3 loop spans 14 amino acids. CDR1 LGHNA and CDR2 YNFKEQ come from the germline V gene. This chain's CDR3 is CARSHSGGGETQYF. In DNA form, the CDR3 reads TGTGCCAGGAGCCATTCCGGGGGGGGAGAGACCCAGTACTTC.

Regarding this clonotype: The junction shows a germline mismatch at one end, possibly a read error. V usage is TRBV6-5 and J usage is TRBJ1-3, with TRBD1 matching over 8 bases. The germline V gene encodes CDR1 MNHEY and CDR2 SVGAGI. The CDR3 has 18 amino acids. CDR3 sequence reads: CASSAGTGPPYSGNTIHF. The CDR3 DNA reads TGTGCCAGCAGCGCAGGGACAGGTCCTCCCTACTCTGGAAACACCATACATTTT.

The CDR3: CASTRIGDRSGSGANVLTF. CDR3 in DNA: TGTGCCAGCACTCGAATTGGTGACAGGAGCGGCTCTGGGGCCAACGTCCTGACTTTC. The rearrangement uses TRBV6-1 and TRBJ2-6; D is possibly TRBD1 (6 bases). Germline V gene lookup returns CDR1 MNHNS and CDR2 SASEGT. Trimming pared 7 bases from V and 0 bases from J, leaving 22 bases between. The CDR3 is 19 amino acids.

Concerning this clonotype itself: At one of its ends the junction is not consistent with the germline gene, which may arise from a read error. This chain connects TRBV6-6 to TRBJ1-2, with 10 nucleotides matching TRBD1. From germline, CDR1 is MNHNY and CDR2 SVGAGI (reference sequence). The length of the CDR3 is 15 residues. Here the CDR3 DNA reads TGTGCCAGCAGTTACTCCAGACAGGGGGCGGTTGGCTACACCTTT. Residues: CASSYSRQGAVGYTF.

The CDR3 loop reads CASSSLSGWDNGELFF. The CDR3 coding sequence is TGTGCCAGCAGCTCCTTATCAGGGTGGGACAACGGGGAGCTGTTTTTT. The J gene is TRBJ2-2, the V gene TRBV5-6, with a tentative D call TRBD1 (6 bases). The CDR3 runs 16 residues. CDR1 SGHDT and CDR2 YYEEEE come from the germline V gene. The ends were cut back, 3 bases at V and 7 bases at J, with 19 bases in the middle.

On this clonotype: This clone may be a read error of a much larger clone one base away. The chain uses TRBV20-1 and TRBJ2-1; 8 bases match TRBD2. This CDR3 contains 14 residues. The V gene's germline CDR1 is DFQATT and CDR2 SNEGSKA (reference sequence). J was trimmed by 13 bases and V by 0 bases; bases with no gene match: 11. CDR3 in DNA: TGCAGTGCTAGAGATGTGGCGGGAGGCAAGGATCAGTTCTTC. The encoded protein is CSARDVAGGKDQFF.

Turning to this clonotype: One junction end disagrees with the germline gene, perhaps due to a read error. The CDR3 spells CASSLDTDRYDYGYNF. DNA for the CDR3: TGTGCCAGCAGCTTAGATACCGATAGGTATGACTATGGCTACAACTTC. The chain employs TRBV11-2 and TRBJ1-2; D unresolved. Per the germline V gene, CDR1 is SGHAT and CDR2 is FQNNGV. This CDR3 is 16 amino acids long.